This T cell receptor beta chain was sequenced in a study of blood T cell repertoires in COVID-19. Assay used: immunoSEQ multiplex PCR; TCRdb lists only in-frame clones, some missing. The top ten hold 4% to 6.5% of the sample, which has approximately 180,000 clones, roughly 82% seen once. Participants were placed into cohorts based on the clinical history they reported. Material for sequencing was PBMCs or T cells enriched from blood (not recorded which). The clonotype was recovered from a woman aged 55 to 70 with acute COVID-19.

CDR3 nucleotides: TGTGCCAGCAGCTTAACAGGGGATGGCTACACCTTC. This encodes CASSLTGDGYTF. J is TRBJ1-2 and V is TRBV11-2, with 7 bases aligning to TRBD1. CDR3 size: 12 residues. CDR1 SGHAT and CDR2 FQNNGV come from the germline V gene. The ends lost 2 bases at V and 6 bases at J; junction bases unmatched: 0.